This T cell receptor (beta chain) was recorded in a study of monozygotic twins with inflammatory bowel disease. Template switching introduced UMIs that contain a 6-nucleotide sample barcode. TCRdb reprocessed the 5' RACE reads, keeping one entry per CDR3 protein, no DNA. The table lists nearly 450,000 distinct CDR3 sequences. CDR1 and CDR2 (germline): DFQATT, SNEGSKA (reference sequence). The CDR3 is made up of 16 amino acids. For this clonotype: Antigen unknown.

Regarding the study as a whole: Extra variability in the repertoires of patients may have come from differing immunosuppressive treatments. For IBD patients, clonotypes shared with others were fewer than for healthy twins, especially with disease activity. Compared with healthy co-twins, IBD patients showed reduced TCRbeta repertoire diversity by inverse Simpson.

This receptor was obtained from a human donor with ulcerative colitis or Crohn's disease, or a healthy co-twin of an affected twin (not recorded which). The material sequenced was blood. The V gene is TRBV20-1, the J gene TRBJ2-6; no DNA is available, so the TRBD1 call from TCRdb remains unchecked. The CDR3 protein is CSAARAYSSGANVLTF.